One sample yielded the 9 T cell receptor beta chains listed below, sequenced in a study of T cell responses to AZD1222 COVID-19 vaccine (dated by TCRdb to the early 2020s). The method was the immunoSEQ multiplex PCR assay. This is the immuneACCESS table as TCRdb keeps it, with only in-frame sequences that have V and J called. A part of the clones is gone; compared with another copy, unresolved V genes explain less than half, and the rest is unexplained. The sample records 90,000 to 120,000 clones, about 87% of which are singletons. The ten largest clones capture around 9% of the sample. The time point tag for this specimen amounts to: baseline before first vaccination. The specimen comprised peripheral blood, sampled on day 0 of AZD1222 vaccination. All receptors derive from an adult in good health.

Worth noting for this clone: An end of the junction does not agree with germline; a read error may underlie this. J is TRBJ2-3 and V is TRBV2; 7 bases are shared with TRBD2. Germline V gene data show CDR1 as SNHLY and CDR2 as FYNNEI. This CDR3 is built from 12 residues. The CDR3 bases are TGTGCCAGCGGGCACACGGGGACTACGCAGTTTTTT. It yields the protein CASGHTGTTQFF.

The CDR3 DNA is TGTGCCAGTAGTATGGTTCCGCGACAGGTAGTCTATGGCTACACCTTC. The encoded protein is CASSMVPRQVVYGYTF. The J gene is TRBJ1-2, the V gene TRBV19; maybe TRBD1 (6 bases). The V end lost 3 bases, the J end lost 4 bases, and 18 bases lay between the germline ends. The CDR3 length is 16 residues. Germline CDR1 is LNHDA and CDR2 is SQIVND (reference sequence).

The chain has TRBV30 and TRBJ1-2, with TRBD1 as a possible D gene (5 bases). Germline-derived CDR1 and CDR2 are GTSNPN and SVGIG (reference sequence). CDR3 length: 13 amino acids. V lost 1 base to trimming and J lost 4 bases, with 10 bases between them. CDR3 amino acids: CAWSDTGIYGYTF. The CDR3 DNA follows: TGTGCCTGGAGTGACACAGGTATCTATGGCTACACCTTC.

V is TRBV11-2 and J is TRBJ2-7, with D perhaps given as TRBD1 or TRBD2 (5 bases each). CDR3 length equals 13 residues. From germline, CDR1 is SGHAT and CDR2 FQNNGV. Trimming cost V 5 bases and J 3 bases, with 11 bases left between them. Here the CDR3 DNA reads TGTGCCAGCAGCAGCTTTGGGGGCTACGAGCAGTACTTC. Residues: CASSSFGGYEQYF.

V gene TRBV28 combines with J gene TRBJ2-1; 10 nucleotides align to TRBD2. The CDR3 has 14 residues. The germline V gene encodes CDR1 MDHEN and CDR2 SYDVKM. The trim removed 3 bases at V and 8 bases at J, leaving 4 bases unmatched. CDR3 sequence: CASSFSGRSDEQFF. The CDR3 DNA reads as TGTGCCAGCAGTTTTAGCGGGAGGAGCGATGAGCAGTTCTTC.

The genes are TRBV27 and TRBJ1-1; a possible D gene is TRBD1 (6 bases). The CDR3 length is 18 residues. V lost 5 bases and J 1 base, leaving 23 bases between the germline ends. From germline, CDR1 is MNHEY and CDR2 SMNVEV (reference sequence). CDR3 in DNA: TGTGCCAGCAGTCCAGGTACCGGACAGCCTCGGGGGAACACTGAAGCTTTCTTT. Residues: CASSPGTGQPRGNTEAFF.

This clone was counted a few times. The genes are TRBV28 and TRBJ2-1, with D possibly being TRBD1 (6 bases). CDR1 MDHEN and CDR2 SYDVKM come from the germline V gene. Deletions cut 6 bases from V and 1 base from J, with 16 bases between. The CDR3 is 16 residues long. CDR3 protein: CASSTLRDKSYNEQFF. The CDR3 bases are TGTGCCAGCAGCACCCTCCGGGACAAGTCCTACAATGAGCAGTTCTTC.

Concerning this clone itself: This sample includes further DNA sequences coding for the same CDR3. The V and J genes are TRBV20-1 and TRBJ2-7; D is undetermined. Per germline, CDR1 DFQATT and CDR2 SNEGSKA (reference sequence). V lost 6 bases and J lost 2, with 8 bases in between. CDR3 length: 11 amino acids. CDR3: CSARPTYEQYF. The CDR3 nucleotides are TGCAGTGCAAGACCCACCTACGAGCAGTACTTC.

V gene TRBV11-2 combines with J gene TRBJ2-7; a possible D gene is TRBD1 (5 bases). V lost 2 bases and J lost 3, with 11 bases in between. The CDR3 is 14 residues long. Germline lookup yields CDR1 SGHAT and CDR2 FQNNGV. CDR3 sequence reads: CASSLTGFDYEQYF. The CDR3 DNA follows: TGTGCCAGCAGCTTAACAGGCTTCGACTACGAGCAGTACTTC.